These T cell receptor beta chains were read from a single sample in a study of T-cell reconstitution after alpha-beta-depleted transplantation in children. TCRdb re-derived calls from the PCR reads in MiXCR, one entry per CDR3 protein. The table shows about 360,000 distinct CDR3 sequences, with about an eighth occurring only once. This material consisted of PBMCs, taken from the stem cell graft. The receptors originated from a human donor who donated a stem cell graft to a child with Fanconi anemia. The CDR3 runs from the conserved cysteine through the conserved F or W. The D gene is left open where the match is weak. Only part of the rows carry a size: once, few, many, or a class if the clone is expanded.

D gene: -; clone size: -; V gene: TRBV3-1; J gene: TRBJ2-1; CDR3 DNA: TGTGCCAGCAGCCTCAAAAGGGGGAATCTGAATGAGCAGTTCTTC; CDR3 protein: CASSLKRGNLNEQFF
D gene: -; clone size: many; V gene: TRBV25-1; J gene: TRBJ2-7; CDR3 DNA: TGTGCCAGCAGTCGGGACTTTGGGCAGTACTTC; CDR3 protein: CASSRDFGQYF
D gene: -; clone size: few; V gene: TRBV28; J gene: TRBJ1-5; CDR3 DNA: TGTGCCAGCAGTCCCCCCCGGGGGCTGAAGCCCCAGCATTTT; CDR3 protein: CASSPPRGLKPQHF
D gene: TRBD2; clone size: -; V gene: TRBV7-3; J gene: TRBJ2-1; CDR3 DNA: TGTGCCAGCAGCAGTATAGCGGGGGGGCTTATAGATGAGCAGTTCTTC; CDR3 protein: CASSSIAGGLIDEQFF
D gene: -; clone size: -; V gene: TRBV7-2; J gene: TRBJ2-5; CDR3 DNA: TGTGCCAGCAGCTTAGCGCTAAGGTCACAAGAGACCCAGTACTTC; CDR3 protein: CASSLALRSQETQYF
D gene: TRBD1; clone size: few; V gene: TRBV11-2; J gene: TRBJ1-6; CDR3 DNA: TGTGCCAGCAGAAGACAGGGGGGTTCACCCCTCCACTTT; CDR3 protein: CASRRQGGSPLHF
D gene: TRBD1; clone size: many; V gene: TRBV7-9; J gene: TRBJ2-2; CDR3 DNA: TGTGCCAGCAGCCTGGGACAGGGGGCAGGCGGGGAGCTGTTTTTT; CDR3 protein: CASSLGQGAGGELFF
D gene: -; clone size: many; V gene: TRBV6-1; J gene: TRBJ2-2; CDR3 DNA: TGTGCCAGCAGTGGGCGGCAGCCAGGGTCCGGGGAGCTGTTTTTT; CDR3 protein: CASSGRQPGSGELFF
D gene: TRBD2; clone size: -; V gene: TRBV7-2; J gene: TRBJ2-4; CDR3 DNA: TGTGCCAGCAGCTCCGGACTAGCCAAAAACATTCAGCACTTC; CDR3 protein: CASSSGLAKNIQHF
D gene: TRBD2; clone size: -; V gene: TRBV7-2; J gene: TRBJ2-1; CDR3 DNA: TGTGCCAGCAGCGCCTCCGGAGCGGGGGGCGCTGAGCAGTTCTTC; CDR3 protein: CASSASGAGGAEQFF
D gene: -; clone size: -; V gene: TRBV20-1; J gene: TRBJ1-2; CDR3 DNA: TGCAGTGCTACTGTCCCCGGCCGCACTGTTAACTATGGCTACACCTTC; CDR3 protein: CSATVPGRTVNYGYTF
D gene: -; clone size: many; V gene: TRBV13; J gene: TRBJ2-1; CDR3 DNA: TGTGCCAGCAGCCCCAGGAACAATGAGCAGTTCTTC; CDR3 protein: CASSPRNNEQFF
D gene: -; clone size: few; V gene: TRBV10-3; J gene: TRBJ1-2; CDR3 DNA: TGTGCCATCAGTGAGTCCCAAACGGACTACACCTTC; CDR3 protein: CAISESQTDYTF
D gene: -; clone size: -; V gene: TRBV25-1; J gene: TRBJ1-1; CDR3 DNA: TGTGCCAGCAGTGAGCCTGGAAGAGACACTGAAGCTTTCTTT; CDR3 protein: CASSEPGRDTEAFF
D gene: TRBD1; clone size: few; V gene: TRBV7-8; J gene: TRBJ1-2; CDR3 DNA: TGTGCCAGCAGCTCCCACAGGGGCTATGGCTACACCTTC; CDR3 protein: CASSSHRGYGYTF
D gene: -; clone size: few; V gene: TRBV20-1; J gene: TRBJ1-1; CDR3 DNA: TGCAGTGCATCAGGACAGTACACTGAAGCTTTCTTT; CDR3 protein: CSASGQYTEAFF
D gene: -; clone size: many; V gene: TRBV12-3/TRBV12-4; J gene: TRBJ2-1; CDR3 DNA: TGTGCCAGCAGTCCACAGACTGAGCAGTTCTTC; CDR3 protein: CASSPQTEQFF
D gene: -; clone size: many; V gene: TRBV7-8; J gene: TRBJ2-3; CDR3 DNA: TGTGCCAGCAGCTTCGGACAGTTTAGCACAGATACGCAGTATTTT; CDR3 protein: CASSFGQFSTDTQYF
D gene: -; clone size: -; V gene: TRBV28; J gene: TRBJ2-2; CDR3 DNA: TGTGCCATCGATCAAGAAAGGACAAGCAGTCCTTCGAACACCGGGGAGCTGTTTTTT; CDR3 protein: CAIDQERTSSPSNTGELFF
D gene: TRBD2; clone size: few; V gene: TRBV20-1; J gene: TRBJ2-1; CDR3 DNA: TGCAGTGCTAGAGTGGTTAGCGGGCCCTCCTACAATGAGCAGTTCTTC; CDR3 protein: CSARVVSGPSYNEQFF
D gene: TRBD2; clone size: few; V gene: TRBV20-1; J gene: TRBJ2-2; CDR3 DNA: TGCAGTGCTAGAGATCGACTAGCGGGGGTCGGCGGGGAGCTGTTTTTT; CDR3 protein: CSARDRLAGVGGELFF
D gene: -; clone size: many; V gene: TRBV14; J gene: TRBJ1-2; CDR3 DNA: TGTGCCAGCAGCCAAGAGATCCAGGAGGGGTATGGCTACACCTTC; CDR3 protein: CASSQEIQEGYGYTF
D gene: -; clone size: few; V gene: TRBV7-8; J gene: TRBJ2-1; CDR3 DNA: TGTGCCAGCAGCTTACAGTTCGGGGGCTACAATGAGCAGTTCTTC; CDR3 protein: CASSLQFGGYNEQFF
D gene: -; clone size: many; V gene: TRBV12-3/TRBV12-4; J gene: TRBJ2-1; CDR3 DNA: TGTGCCAGCAGCTCTGTCCGAGGAAATGAGCAGTTCTTC; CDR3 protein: CASSSVRGNEQFF
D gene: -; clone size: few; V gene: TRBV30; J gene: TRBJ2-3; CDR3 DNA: TGTGCCTGGAGTGCTCCTCCAAAGGGGAGTGGGCAGTATTTT; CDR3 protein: CAWSAPPKGSGQYF
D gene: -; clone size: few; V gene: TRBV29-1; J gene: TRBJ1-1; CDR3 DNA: TGCAGCGTTGGGGGGGTCGAAGCTTTCTTT; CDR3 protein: CSVGGVEAFF
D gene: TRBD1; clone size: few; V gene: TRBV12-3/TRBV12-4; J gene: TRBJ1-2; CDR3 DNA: TGTGCCAGCAGTATGGACAGGTTTTATGGCTACACCTTC; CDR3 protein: CASSMDRFYGYTF
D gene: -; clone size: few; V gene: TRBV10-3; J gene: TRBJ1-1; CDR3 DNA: TGTGCCATCAGTGAGGAACGGGGGAACACTGAAGCTTTCTTT; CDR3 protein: CAISEERGNTEAFF
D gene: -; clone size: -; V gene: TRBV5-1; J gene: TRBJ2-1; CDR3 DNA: TGCGCCAGCAGCCTAGACCGGGACAAGCAGTTCTTC; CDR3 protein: CASSLDRDKQFF
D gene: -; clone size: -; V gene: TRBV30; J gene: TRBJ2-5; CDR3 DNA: TGTGCCTGGAGCCCAGGAGGAGAGACCCAGTACTTC; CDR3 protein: CAWSPGGETQYF
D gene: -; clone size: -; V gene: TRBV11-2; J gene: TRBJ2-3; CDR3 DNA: TGTGCCAGCAGACCCCTCCGGGGCCGGACTACAGATACGCAGTATTTT; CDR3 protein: CASRPLRGRTTDTQYF
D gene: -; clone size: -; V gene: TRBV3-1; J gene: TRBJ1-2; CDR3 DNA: TGTGCCAGCAGCCAAGATATAAGGGAGAGCTATGGCTACACCTTC; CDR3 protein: CASSQDIRESYGYTF
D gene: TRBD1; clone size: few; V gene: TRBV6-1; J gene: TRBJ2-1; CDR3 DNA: TGTGCCAGCACCAGGGACAGCTTCTCCTACAATGAGCAGTTCTTC; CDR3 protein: CASTRDSFSYNEQFF
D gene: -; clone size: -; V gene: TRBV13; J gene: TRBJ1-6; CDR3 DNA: TGTGCCAGCAGCCGGGACACTTCACCCCTCCACTTT; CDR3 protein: CASSRDTSPLHF
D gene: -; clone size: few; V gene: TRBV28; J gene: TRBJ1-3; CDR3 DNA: TGTGCCAGCAGCCCTGACACTCCTGGAAACACCATATATTTT; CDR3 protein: CASSPDTPGNTIYF
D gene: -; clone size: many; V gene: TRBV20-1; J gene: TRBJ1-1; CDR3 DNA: TGCAGTGCCGCGTGGGACACCTCTGAAGCTTTCTTT; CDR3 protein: CSAAWDTSEAFF
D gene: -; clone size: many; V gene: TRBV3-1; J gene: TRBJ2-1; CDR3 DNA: TGTGCCAGCAGCCAAGATGGGGGCAATGAGCAGTTCTTC; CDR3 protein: CASSQDGGNEQFF
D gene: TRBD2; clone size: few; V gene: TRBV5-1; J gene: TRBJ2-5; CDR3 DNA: TGCGCCAGCAGCTCTTCTGTCGGGGGGGCCGGAGAGACCCAGTACTTC; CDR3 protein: CASSSSVGGAGETQYF
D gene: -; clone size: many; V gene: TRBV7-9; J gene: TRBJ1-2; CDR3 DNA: TGTGCCAGCAGCTCCAGGAGTACTAACTATGGCTACACCTTC; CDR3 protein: CASSSRSTNYGYTF
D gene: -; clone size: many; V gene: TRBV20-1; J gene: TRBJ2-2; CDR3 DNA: TGCAGTGCTAGAAAACTAACTAGGGGGAACACCGGGGAGCTGTTTTTT; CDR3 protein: CSARKLTRGNTGELFF
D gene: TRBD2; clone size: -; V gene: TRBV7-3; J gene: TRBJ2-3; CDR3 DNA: TGTGCCAGCAGTCTTAGCGGGGGGACCCAAGATACGCAGTATTTT; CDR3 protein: CASSLSGGTQDTQYF
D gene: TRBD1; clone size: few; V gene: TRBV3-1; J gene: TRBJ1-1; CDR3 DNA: TGTGCCAGCAGTATGACGACAGGGGGCACTGAAGCTTTCTTT; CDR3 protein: CASSMTTGGTEAFF
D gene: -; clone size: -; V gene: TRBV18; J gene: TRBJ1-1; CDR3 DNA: TGTGCCAGCTCACCAAGCCGCGGTGAGCGGACTGAAGCTTTCTTT; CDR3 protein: CASSPSRGERTEAFF
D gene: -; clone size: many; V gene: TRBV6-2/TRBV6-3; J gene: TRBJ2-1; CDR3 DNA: TGTGCCAGCAGTTTAGGGACGGGGACCTACAATGAGCAGTTCTTC; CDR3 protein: CASSLGTGTYNEQFF
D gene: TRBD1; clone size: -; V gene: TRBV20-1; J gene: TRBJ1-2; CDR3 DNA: TGCAGTGCTCCTTCACCCGACAGGGTTGTTGGCTACACCTTC; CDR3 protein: CSAPSPDRVVGYTF
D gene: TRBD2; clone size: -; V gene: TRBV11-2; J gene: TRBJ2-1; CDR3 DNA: TGTGCCAGCAGCTTAACTAGCGGGGGGGAAATTGAGCAGTTCTTC; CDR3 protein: CASSLTSGGEIEQFF
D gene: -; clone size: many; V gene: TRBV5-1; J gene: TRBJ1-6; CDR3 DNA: TGCGCCAGCAGCCTAACTCCGGAGGGCTATAATTCACCCCTCCACTTT; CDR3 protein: CASSLTPEGYNSPLHF